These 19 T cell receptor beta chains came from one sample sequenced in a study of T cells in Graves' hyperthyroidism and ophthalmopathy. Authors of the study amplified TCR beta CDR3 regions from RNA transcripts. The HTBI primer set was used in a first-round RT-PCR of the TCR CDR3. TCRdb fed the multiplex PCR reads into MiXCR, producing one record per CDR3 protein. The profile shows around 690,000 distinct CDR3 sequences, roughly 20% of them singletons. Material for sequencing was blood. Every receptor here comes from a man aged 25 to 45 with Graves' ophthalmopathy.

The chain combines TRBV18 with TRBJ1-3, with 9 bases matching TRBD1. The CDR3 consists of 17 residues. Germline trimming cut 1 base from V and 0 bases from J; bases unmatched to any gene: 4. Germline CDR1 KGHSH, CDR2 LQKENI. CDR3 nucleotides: TGTGCCAGCTCACCACGGGGACAGGGAGACTCTGGAAACACCATATATTTT. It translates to CASSPRGQGDSGNTIYF. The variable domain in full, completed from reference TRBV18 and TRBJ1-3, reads NAGVMQNPRHLVRRRGQEARLRCSPMKGHSHVYWYRQLPEEGLKFMVYLQKENIIDESGMPKERFSAEFPKEGPSILRIQQVVRGDSAAYFCASSPRGQGDSGNTIYFGEGSWLTVV.

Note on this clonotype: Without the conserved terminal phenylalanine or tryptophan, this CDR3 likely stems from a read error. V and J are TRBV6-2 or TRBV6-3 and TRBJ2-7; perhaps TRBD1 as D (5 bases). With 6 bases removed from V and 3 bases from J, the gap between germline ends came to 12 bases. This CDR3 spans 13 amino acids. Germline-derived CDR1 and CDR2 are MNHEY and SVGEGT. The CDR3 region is CASSSDSYYEQYL. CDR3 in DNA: TGTGCCAGCAGCTCCGACAGCTACTACGAGCAGTACCTC.

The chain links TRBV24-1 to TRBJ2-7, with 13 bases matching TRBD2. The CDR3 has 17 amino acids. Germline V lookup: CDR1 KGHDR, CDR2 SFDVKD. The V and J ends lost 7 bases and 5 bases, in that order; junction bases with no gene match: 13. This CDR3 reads CATSFPGLAGNWDEQYF. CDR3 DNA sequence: TGTGCCACCAGCTTCCCGGGACTAGCGGGAAATTGGGACGAGCAGTACTTC.

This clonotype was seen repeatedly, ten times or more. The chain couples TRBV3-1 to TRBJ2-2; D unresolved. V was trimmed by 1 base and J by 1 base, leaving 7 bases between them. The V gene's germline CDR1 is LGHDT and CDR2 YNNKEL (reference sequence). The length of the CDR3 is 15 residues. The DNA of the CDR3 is TGTGCCAGCAGCCAAGGTAGTCTGAACACCGGGGAGCTGTTTTTT. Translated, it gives CASSQGSLNTGELFF.

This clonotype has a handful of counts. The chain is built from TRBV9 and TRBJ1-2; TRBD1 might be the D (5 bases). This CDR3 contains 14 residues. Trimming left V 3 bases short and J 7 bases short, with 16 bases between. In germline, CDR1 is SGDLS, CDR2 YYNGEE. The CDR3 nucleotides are TGTGCCAGCAGCGCCGGGACCGCAATAGGTGGCTACACCTTC. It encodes CASSAGTAIGGYTF.

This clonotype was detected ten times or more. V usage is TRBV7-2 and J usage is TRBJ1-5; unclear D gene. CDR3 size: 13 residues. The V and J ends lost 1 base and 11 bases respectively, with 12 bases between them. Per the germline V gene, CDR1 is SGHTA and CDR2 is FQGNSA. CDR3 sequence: CASSLGMSSAQHF. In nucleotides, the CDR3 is TGTGCCAGCAGCTTAGGGATGTCCAGCGCCCAGCATTTT.

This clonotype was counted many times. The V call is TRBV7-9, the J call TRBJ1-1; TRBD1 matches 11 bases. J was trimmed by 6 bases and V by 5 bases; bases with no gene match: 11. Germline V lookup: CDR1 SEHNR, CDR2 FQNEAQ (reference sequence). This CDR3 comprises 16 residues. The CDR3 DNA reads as TGTGCCAGCAGCGCAGGACAGGGGGCGAAGTTTCCTGAAGCTTTCTTT. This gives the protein CASSAGQGAKFPEAFF.

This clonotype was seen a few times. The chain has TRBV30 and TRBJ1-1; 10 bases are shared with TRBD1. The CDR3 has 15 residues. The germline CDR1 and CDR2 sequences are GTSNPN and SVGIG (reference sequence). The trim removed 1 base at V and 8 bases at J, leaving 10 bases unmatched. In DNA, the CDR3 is TGTGCCTGGAGTGGCCCCGACAGGGGGCCGGGAGAAGCTTTCTTT. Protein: CAWSGPDRGPGEAFF.

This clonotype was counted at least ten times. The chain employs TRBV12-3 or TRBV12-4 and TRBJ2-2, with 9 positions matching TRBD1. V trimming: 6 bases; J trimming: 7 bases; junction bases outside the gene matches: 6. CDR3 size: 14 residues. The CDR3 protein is CASRSYRGRGELFF. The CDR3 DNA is TGTGCCAGCAGATCATACAGGGGGCGCGGGGAGCTGTTTTTT.

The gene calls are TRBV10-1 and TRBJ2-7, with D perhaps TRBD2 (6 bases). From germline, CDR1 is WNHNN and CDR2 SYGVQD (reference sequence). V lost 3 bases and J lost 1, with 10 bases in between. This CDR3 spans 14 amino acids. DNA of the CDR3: TGCGCCAGCAGTGATGGCGGGGCGTCCTACGAGCAGTACTTC. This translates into CASSDGGASYEQYF.

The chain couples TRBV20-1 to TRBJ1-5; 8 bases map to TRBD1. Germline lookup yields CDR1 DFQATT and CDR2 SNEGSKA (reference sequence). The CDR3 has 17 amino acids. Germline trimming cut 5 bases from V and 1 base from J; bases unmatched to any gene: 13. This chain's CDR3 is CSAGGGQAKTSNQPQHF. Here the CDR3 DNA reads TGCAGTGCTGGGGGGGGACAGGCCAAAACGAGCAATCAGCCCCAGCATTTT.

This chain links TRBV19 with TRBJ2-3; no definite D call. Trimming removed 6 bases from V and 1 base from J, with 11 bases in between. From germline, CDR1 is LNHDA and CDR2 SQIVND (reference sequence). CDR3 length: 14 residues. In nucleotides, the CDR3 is TGTGCCAGTAGCCTAAGGGTAGGCACAGATACGCAGTATTTT. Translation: CASSLRVGTDTQYF. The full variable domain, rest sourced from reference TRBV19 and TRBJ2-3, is DGGITQSPKYLFRKEGQNVTLSCEQNLNHDAMYWYRQDPGQGLRLIYYSQIVNDFQKGDIAEGYSVSREKKESFPLTVTSAQKNPTAFYLCASSLRVGTDTQYFGPGTRLTVL.

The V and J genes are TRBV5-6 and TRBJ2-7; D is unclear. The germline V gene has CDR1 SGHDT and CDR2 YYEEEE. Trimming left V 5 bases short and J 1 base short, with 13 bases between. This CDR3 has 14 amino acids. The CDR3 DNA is TGTGCCAGCAGTCAACCGCCCACGTCCTACGAGCAGTACTTC. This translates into CASSQPPTSYEQYF.

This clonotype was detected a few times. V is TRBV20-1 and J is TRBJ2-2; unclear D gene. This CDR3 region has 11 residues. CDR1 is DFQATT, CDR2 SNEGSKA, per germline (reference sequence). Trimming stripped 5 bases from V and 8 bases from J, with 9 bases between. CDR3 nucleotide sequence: TGCAGTGCTGGGCTAGGAGGGGAGCTGTTTTTT. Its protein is CSAGLGGELFF.

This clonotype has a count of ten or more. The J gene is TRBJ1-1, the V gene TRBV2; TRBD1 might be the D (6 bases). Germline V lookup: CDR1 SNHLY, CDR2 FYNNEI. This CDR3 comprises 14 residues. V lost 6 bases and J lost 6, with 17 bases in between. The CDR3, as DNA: TGTGCCAGCAGCGCAACAGGGCTACGGGCTGAAGCTTTCTTT. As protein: CASSATGLRAEAFF.

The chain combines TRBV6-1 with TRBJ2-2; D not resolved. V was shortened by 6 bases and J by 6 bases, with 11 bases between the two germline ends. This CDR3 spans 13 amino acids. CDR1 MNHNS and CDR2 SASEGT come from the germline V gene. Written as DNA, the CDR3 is TGTGCCAGCAGACAGCCCCAGTCCGGGGAGCTGTTTTTT. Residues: CASRQPQSGELFF.

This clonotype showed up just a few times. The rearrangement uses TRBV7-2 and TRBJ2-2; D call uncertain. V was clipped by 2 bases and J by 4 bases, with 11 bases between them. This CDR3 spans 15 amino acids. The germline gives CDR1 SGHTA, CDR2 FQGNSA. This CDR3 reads CASSLSAFGTGELFF. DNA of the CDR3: TGTGCCAGCAGCTTATCTGCCTTCGGCACCGGGGAGCTGTTTTTT.

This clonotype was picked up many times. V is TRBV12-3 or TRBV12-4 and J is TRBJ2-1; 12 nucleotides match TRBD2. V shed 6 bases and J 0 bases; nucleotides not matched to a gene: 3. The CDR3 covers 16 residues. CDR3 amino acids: CASRSSGRASYNEQFF. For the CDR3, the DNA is TGTGCCAGCAGATCTAGCGGGAGGGCCTCCTACAATGAGCAGTTCTTC.

CDR3: CASSRDGATRHEQYF. In DNA form, the CDR3 reads TGTGCCAGCTCACGCGACGGAGCTACCCGCCACGAGCAGTACTTC. This chain links TRBV18 with TRBJ2-7, with D uncertain. Looked up from germline, CDR1 is KGHSH and CDR2 is LQKENI. This CDR3 is built from 15 residues. Trimming stripped 4 bases from V and 5 bases from J, with 18 bases between.